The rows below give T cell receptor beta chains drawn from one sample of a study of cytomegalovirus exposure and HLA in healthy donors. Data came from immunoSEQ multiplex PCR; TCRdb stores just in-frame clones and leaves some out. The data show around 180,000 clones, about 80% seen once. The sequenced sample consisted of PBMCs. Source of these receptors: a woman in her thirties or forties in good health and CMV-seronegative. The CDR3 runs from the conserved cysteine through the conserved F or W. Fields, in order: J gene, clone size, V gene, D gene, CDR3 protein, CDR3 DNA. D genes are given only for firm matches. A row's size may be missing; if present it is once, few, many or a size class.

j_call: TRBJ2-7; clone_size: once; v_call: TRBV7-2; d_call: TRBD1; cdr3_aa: CASSYGQGANEQYF; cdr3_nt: TGTGCCAGCAGCTATGGACAGGGGGCGAACGAGCAGTACTTC
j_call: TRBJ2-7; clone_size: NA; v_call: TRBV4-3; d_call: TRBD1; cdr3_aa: CASSQDPQGEYEQYF; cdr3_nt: TGCGCCAGCAGCCAAGATCCCCAGGGGGAATACGAGCAGTACTTC
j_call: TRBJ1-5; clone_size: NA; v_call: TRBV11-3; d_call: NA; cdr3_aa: CASSLGGFQPQHF; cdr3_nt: TGTGCCAGCAGCTTAGGAGGGTTCCAGCCCCAGCATTTT
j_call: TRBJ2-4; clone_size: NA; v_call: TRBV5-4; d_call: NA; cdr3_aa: CASSSPGRGLAKNIQYF; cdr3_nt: TGTGCCAGCAGCTCCCCTGGTAGGGGCCTAGCCAAAAACATTCAGTACTTC
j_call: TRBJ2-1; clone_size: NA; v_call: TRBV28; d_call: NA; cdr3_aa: CASRTSYNEQFF; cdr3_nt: TGTGCCAGCCGCACATCTTACAATGAGCAGTTCTTC
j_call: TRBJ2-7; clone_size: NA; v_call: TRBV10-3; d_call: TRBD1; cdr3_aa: CAISEPGTGTYEQYF; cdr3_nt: TGTGCCATCAGTGAACCCGGGACAGGGACCTACGAGCAGTACTTC
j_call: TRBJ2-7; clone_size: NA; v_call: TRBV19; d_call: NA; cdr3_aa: CASSSGSYEQYF; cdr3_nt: TGTGCCAGTAGTTCAGGCTCCTACGAGCAGTACTTC
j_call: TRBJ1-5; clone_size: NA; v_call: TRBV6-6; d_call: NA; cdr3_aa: CASSQIRGGSPQHF; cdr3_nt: TGTGCCAGCAGTCAAATCAGGGGTGGAAGCCCCCAGCATTTT
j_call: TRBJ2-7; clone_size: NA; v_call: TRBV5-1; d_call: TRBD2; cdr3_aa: CASSWGLAGDSYGQYF; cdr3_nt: TGCGCCAGCAGCTGGGGACTAGCGGGAGACTCCTACGGGCAGTACTTC
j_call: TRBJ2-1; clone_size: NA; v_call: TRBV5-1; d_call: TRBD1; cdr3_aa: CASSLEPGQGANEQFF; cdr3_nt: TGCGCCAGCAGCCTAGAACCGGGACAGGGGGCCAATGAGCAGTTCTTC
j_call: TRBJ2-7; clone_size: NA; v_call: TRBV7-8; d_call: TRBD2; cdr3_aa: CASSLDPAGAYEQYF; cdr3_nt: TGTGCCAGCAGCTTAGACCCAGCGGGAGCGTACGAGCAGTACTTC